The entry below gives a single TCR beta chain sequence along with its context. What it binds is not known. This sample stems from a study of T cells in localized non-small cell lung cancer. The protocol was immunoSEQ multiplex PCR, while the TCRdb copy is restricted to in-frame clones and leaves out a portion. Here the sample spans just over 20,000 clones, around 85% being singletons. Whole-study findings and limits: Those with higher blood T cell density had longer overall survival. The tumor had only one region sequenced, so heterogeneity remains possible. Among the top 100 tumor clones, a median about 60 appeared in adjacent lung. Uninvolved adjacent lung had higher T cell clonality than tumor and all other tissues.

The CDR3 extends over 16 amino acids. V gave up 1 base and J gave up 7 bases; unmatched junction bases: 6. Germline V gene lookup returns CDR1 LNHNV and CDR2 YYDKDF (reference sequence). Specimen: peripheral blood, collected before any cancer treatment. The TCR originated in a man aged 40-75 years with stage I lung adenocarcinoma. V is TRBV15 and J is TRBJ2-2; 10 bases map to TRBD2. This CDR3 reads CATSRGASGSGGELFF. The DNA for the CDR3 is TGTGCCACCAGCAGAGGGGCTAGCGGGAGTGGCGGGGAGCTGTTTTTT.